This T cell receptor beta chain stems from a study of blood T cell repertoires in COVID-19. As for the study in general: Samples taken during acute and convalescent COVID-19 were collected in the United States, Italy and Spain. Sources were T cells, B-cell-depleted T cells, or PBMCs; the material itself was cDNA or gDNA.

V trimming: 0 bases; J trimming: 5 bases; junction bases outside the gene matches: 11. Germline V gene sequence: CDR1 MGHRA, CDR2 YSYEKL. The CDR3 runs 18 residues. Authors' methods: Quantification of nucleated cells was approximated via reference gene primer amplification. The protocol was immunoSEQ multiplex PCR, while the TCRdb copy is restricted to in-frame clones and leaves out a portion. D and trimming were read from the DNA, whereas the V and J calls and clone size are those reported in that table. This sample yields roughly 280,000 clones, of which around 90% are seen a single time; about 2.2% belongs to the top ten.

Sequences were obtained from peripheral blood. The chain recombines TRBV4-1 with TRBJ2-3; 10 bases match TRBD2. The receptor was isolated from a woman between 45 and 65 years old who had recovered from COVID-19. The DNA for the CDR3 is TGCGCCAGCAGCCAAGATGGTAGCGGGGGGCTACGGGGAGATACGCAGTATTTT. This sequence encodes CASSQDGSGGLRGDTQYF.